These 22 T cell receptor beta chains originate from one sample sequenced in a study of T cell repertoires in ileal Crohn's disease. Generated by immunoSEQ multiplex PCR, the TCRdb table keeps only in-frame clones and is missing some. This sample has about 62,000 clones; about 89% occur once, and the top ten carry roughly 2%. As for time point: neoterminal ileum biopsy at postoperative endoscopy, about 6 months after surgery. Sequenced input: ileal tissue. These receptors all stem from an adult with Crohn's disease.

CDR3 sequence reads: CASSPMGLYNEQFF. For the CDR3, the DNA is TGTGCCAGCAGCCCCATGGGCCTATACAATGAGCAGTTCTTC. The chain uses TRBV11-2 and TRBJ2-1; no definite D call. Per the germline V gene, CDR1 is SGHAT and CDR2 is FQNNGV. This CDR3 contains 14 residues. The V end was cut by 5 bases, the J end by 4 bases, with 12 bases between.

J is TRBJ2-4 and V is TRBV28; TRBD1 might be the D (6 bases). From germline, CDR1 is MDHEN and CDR2 SYDVKM. This CDR3 region has 12 residues. V lost 2 bases and J 12 bases, leaving 11 bases between the germline ends. The CDR3, as DNA: TGTGCCAGCAGTTTAGACAGGAGCCGTCAGTACTTC. Amino acid sequence: CASSLDRSRQYF.

V and J are TRBV30 and TRBJ1-2; D is possibly TRBD1 (5 bases). Trimming removed 5 bases from V and 3 bases from J, with 25 bases in between. The CDR3 contains 17 residues. In germline, CDR1 is GTSNPN, CDR2 SVGIG (reference sequence). CDR3 in DNA: TGTGCCTGGGGGGCCCGGGCGGGGACGGGTAGGGACTATGGCTACACCTTC. As protein: CAWGARAGTGRDYGYTF.

The chain joins TRBV14 to TRBJ2-3; TRBD2 matches 8 bases. Unmatched junction bases numbered 9, after V lost 1 base and J lost 3 bases. CDR1 and CDR2 (germline): SGHDN, FVKESK. The CDR3 is made up of 17 amino acids. CDR3 nucleotides: TGTGCCAGCAGCCAAGGCAGCTGGGGCGGGAGGACAGATACGCAGTATTTT. This encodes CASSQGSWGGRTDTQYF.

The V and J genes are TRBV11-2 and TRBJ2-3; 8 bases map to TRBD2. The CDR3 sequence is 16 residues long. The V and J ends lost 0 bases and 4 bases, in that order; junction bases with no gene match: 6. Germline assignment: CDR1 SGHAT and CDR2 FQNNGV. The CDR3 coding sequence is TGTGCCAGCAGCTTAGAAAGCGGGAGTAGAGCAGATACGCAGTATTTT. Amino acid sequence: CASSLESGSRADTQYF.

This clone was recorded only once. The chain links TRBV2 to TRBJ2-7; perhaps TRBD2 as D (6 bases). Trimming removed 7 bases from V and 5 bases from J, with 12 bases in between. Per the germline V gene, CDR1 is SNHLY and CDR2 is FYNNEI. There are 12 residues in the CDR3. The CDR3 loop is CASIRGGDEQYV. The CDR3, as DNA: TGTGCCAGCATCCGAGGAGGGGACGAGCAGTACGTC.

This chain uses TRBV30 with TRBJ1-1; D gene ambiguous. CDR3 length: 13 amino acids. CDR1 GTSNPN and CDR2 SVGIG come from the germline V gene (reference sequence). V lost 2 bases and J 0 bases, leaving 7 bases between the germline ends. Here the CDR3 reads CAWSNGLNTEAFF. The CDR3 DNA sequence: TGTGCCTGGAGTAACGGGTTGAACACTGAAGCTTTCTTT.

The chain is built from TRBV30 and TRBJ2-2; D call uncertain. This CDR3 has 14 amino acids. Germline CDR1 is GTSNPN and CDR2 is SVGIG (reference sequence). Trimming shortened V by 3 bases and J by 5 bases, and 13 bases separated the two germline ends. The CDR3 is CAWRHTSRTGELFF. The CDR3 DNA sequence: TGTGCCTGGAGGCACACCTCCCGAACCGGGGAGCTGTTTTTT.

The V gene is TRBV6-6, the J gene TRBJ2-7, with TRBD2 matching 7 bases. Germline trimming cut 6 bases from V and 1 base from J; bases unmatched to any gene: 6. The CDR3 is made up of 14 amino acids. CDR1 and CDR2 (germline): MNHNY, SVGAGI (reference sequence). DNA for the CDR3: TGTGCCAGCAGGGGGGGGGACCGATCCTACGAGCAGTACTTC. Its translation is CASRGGDRSYEQYF.

The chain is built from TRBV2 and TRBJ1-4; TRBD1 matches at 7 bases. The trim removed 7 bases at V and 0 bases at J, leaving 8 bases unmatched. CDR1 is SNHLY and CDR2 is FYNNEI in the germline V gene. This CDR3 is 16 amino acids long. The CDR3 is CASIRGPTATNEKLFF. CDR3 nucleotide sequence: TGTGCCAGCATAAGGGGGCCCACTGCAACTAATGAAAAACTGTTTTTT.

The chain is built from TRBV2 and TRBJ1-1; 8 bases align to TRBD1. The CDR3 is 13 amino acids. V gave up 6 bases and J gave up 4 bases; unmatched junction bases: 4. Germline-derived CDR1 and CDR2 are SNHLY and FYNNEI. In DNA form, the CDR3 reads TGTGCCAGCAGCGCTACAGGGGGCACTGAAGCTTTCTTT. This encodes CASSATGGTEAFF.

The chain combines TRBV5-4 with TRBJ2-3, with D possibly TRBD2 on 7 matching bases. The CDR3 sequence is 16 residues long. The germline V gene has CDR1 SGHNT and CDR2 YYREEE (reference sequence). The V end lost 0 bases, the J end lost 0 bases, and 11 bases lay between the germline ends. DNA of the CDR3: TGTGCCAGCAGCTTGGCCGGCGGGGGCAGCACAGATACGCAGTATTTT. It yields the protein CASSLAGGGSTDTQYF. Using reference TRBV5-4 and TRBJ2-3 for the parts outside the CDR3, the full variable domain is ETGVTQSPTHLIKTRGQQVTLRCSSQSGHNTVSWYQQALGQGPQFIFQYYREEENGRGNFPPRFSGLQFPNYSSELNVNALELDDSALYLCASSLAGGGSTDTQYFGPGTRLTVL.

This clone was detected only a few times. The chain links TRBV7-9 to TRBJ2-3; D might be TRBD2 (6 bases). The CDR3 contains 14 residues. The germline V gene has CDR1 SEHNR and CDR2 FQNEAQ (reference sequence). The V gene lost 1 base and the J gene lost 4 bases, with 9 bases spanning the gap. The CDR3 sequence is CASSLVGGSDTQYF. As DNA, the CDR3 is TGTGCCAGCAGCTTAGTCGGGGGATCAGATACGCAGTATTTT.

V usage is TRBV18 and J usage is TRBJ1-1; TRBD1 is a possible D gene (6 bases). V dropped 5 bases and J dropped 0 bases, with 16 bases sitting between them. There are 16 residues in the CDR3. Germline assignment: CDR1 KGHSH and CDR2 LQKENI. As DNA, the CDR3 is TGTGCCAGCTCATCCCGGGGGGGCGAGGTGAACACTGAAGCTTTCTTT. It translates to CASSSRGGEVNTEAFF.

The chain carries TRBV11-2 and TRBJ1-1; tentative D call: TRBD1 (6 bases). CDR1 SGHAT and CDR2 FQNNGV come from the germline V gene. The CDR3 contains 14 residues. V was shortened by 5 bases and J by 1 base, with 11 bases between the two germline ends. The DNA for the CDR3 is TGTGCCAGCAGCCATCCGGGACAGAACACTGAAGCTTTCTTT. Its translation is CASSHPGQNTEAFF. The full variable domain, its missing parts supplied by reference TRBV11-2 and TRBJ1-1, is EAGVAQSPRYKIIEKRQSVAFWCNPISGHATLYWYQQILGQGPKLLIQFQNNGVVDDSQLPKDRFSAERLKGVDSTLKIQPAKLEDSAVYLCASSHPGQNTEAFFGQGTRLTVV.

This chain joins TRBV5-5 and TRBJ1-6; a possible D gene is TRBD1 (5 bases). Per the germline V gene, CDR1 is SGHKS and CDR2 is YYEKEE (reference sequence). The CDR3 totals 16 residues. Trimming pared 2 bases from V and 7 bases from J, leaving 16 bases between. This CDR3 is CASSFGHVTINSPLHF. The CDR3 DNA sequence: TGTGCCAGCAGCTTCGGACACGTGACAATAAATTCACCCCTCCACTTT.

The CDR3, as DNA: TGTGCCAGCTCACCATCCGCGGAAAGCTACGAGCAGTACGTC. Its protein product is CASSPSAESYEQYV. The chain combines TRBV18 with TRBJ2-7; D is uncertain. Trimming stripped 2 bases from V and 3 bases from J, with 11 bases between. The CDR3 runs to 14 residues. CDR1 and CDR2 (germline): KGHSH, LQKENI.

The chain joins TRBV19 to TRBJ1-5; D ambiguous. The CDR3 has 16 residues. Germline CDR1 LNHDA, CDR2 SQIVND (reference sequence). The germline V and J ends were trimmed by 1 base and 0 bases, with 10 bases remaining between them. CDR3 residues: CASSIVRGPSNQPQHF. CDR3 coding DNA: TGTGCCAGTAGTATAGTACGGGGTCCTAGCAATCAGCCCCAGCATTTT.

V is TRBV5-1 and J is TRBJ2-2; TRBD2 aligns across 11 bases. V trimming: 0 bases; J trimming: 1 base; junction bases outside the gene matches: 8. Per the germline V gene, CDR1 is SGHRS and CDR2 is YFSETQ. The CDR3 has 19 residues. CDR3: CASSLGLLAGALNTGELFF. Here the CDR3 DNA reads TGCGCCAGCAGCTTGGGTTTACTAGCGGGGGCCTTGAACACCGGGGAGCTGTTTTTT.

This rearrangement joins TRBV27 to TRBJ2-5, with D perhaps TRBD1 (5 bases). Trimming stripped 3 bases from V and 5 bases from J, with 10 bases between. Per the germline V gene, CDR1 is MNHEY and CDR2 is SMNVEV (reference sequence). The CDR3 consists of 13 residues. The CDR3 here is CASSLSAGETQYF. The CDR3 DNA sequence: TGTGCCAGCAGTTTGTCGGCAGGGGAGACCCAGTACTTC.

The rearrangement joins TRBV29-1 to TRBJ1-2; perhaps TRBD1 as D (5 bases). Trimming cost V 7 bases and J 8 bases, with 11 bases left between them. CDR1 is SQVTM, CDR2 ANQGSEA, per germline. The CDR3 extends over 10 amino acids. The CDR3 reads CSAQGVGYTF. The CDR3 DNA reads TGCAGCGCGCAAGGGGTGGGCTACACCTTC.

The rearrangement links TRBV7-2 to TRBJ2-1, with D hard to call. V lost 7 bases and J lost 8, with 15 bases in between. In germline, CDR1 is SGHTA, CDR2 FQGNSA. The CDR3 totals 13 residues. The chain's CDR3 is CASKESTFYEQFF. As DNA, the CDR3 is TGTGCCAGCAAGGAATCGACTTTTTATGAGCAGTTCTTC.